Listed below are T cell receptor beta chains from one sample, sequenced in a study of PD-1 blockade in classical Hodgkin lymphoma. Generated by immunoSEQ multiplex PCR, the TCRdb table keeps only in-frame clones and is missing some. Of 30,000 to 50,000 clones in the sample, about 80% were seen once. The sequencing here drew on peripheral blood mononuclear cells (PBMCs), taken before the fourth cycle of nivolumab. The receptors were sampled from a human donor with classical Hodgkin lymphoma. The CDR3 runs from the conserved cysteine through the conserved F or W. D genes are given only for firm matches. Only part of the rows carry a size: once, few, many, or a class if the clone is expanded.

size	D	V	J	CDR3	DNA
once	NA	TRBV7-9	TRBJ2-4	CASSLTDSLAKNIQYF	TGTGCCAGCAGCTTAACCGACTCTTTAGCCAAAAACATTCAGTACTTC
once	TRBD1	TRBV5-1	TRBJ1-4	CASSPGQGHEKLFF	TGCGCCAGCAGCCCGGGACAGGGGCATGAAAAACTGTTTTTT
few	NA	TRBV2	TRBJ2-5	CASIRDHRNTQYF	TGTGCCAGCATCCGGGACCATAGGAATACCCAGTACTTC
NA	NA	TRBV19	TRBJ1-5	CASSILAGGNSNQPQHF	TGTGCCAGTAGTATTCTCGCAGGTGGGAATAGCAATCAGCCCCAGCATTTT
NA	TRBD1	TRBV29-1	TRBJ1-2	CSVDSRGEYGYTF	TGCAGCGTTGACTCCAGGGGGGAATATGGCTACACCTTC
once	NA	TRBV4-3	TRBJ1-4	CASSQGPVANEKLFF	TGCGCCAGCAGCCAAGGTCCTGTTGCTAATGAAAAACTGTTTTTT
NA	NA	TRBV7-2	TRBJ1-6	CASSSGFSPLHF	TGTGCCAGCAGCTCAGGGTTTTCACCCCTCCACTTT
NA	TRBD2	TRBV7-9	TRBJ2-3	CASSPRTSGGTSTDTQYF	TGTGCCAGCAGCCCCCGGACTAGCGGGGGGACTAGCACAGATACGCAGTATTTT
NA	NA	TRBV6-5	TRBJ1-2	CASSYSWTQYGYTF	TGTGCCAGCAGTTACTCCTGGACACAGTATGGCTACACCTTC
NA	TRBD2	TRBV2	TRBJ2-3	CASSATSGDTDTQYF	TGTGCCAGCAGTGCAACTAGCGGGGACACAGATACGCAGTATTTT
NA	NA	TRBV7-2	TRBJ2-7	CASSLVDTYEQYF	TGTGCCAGCAGCTTAGTCGACACATACGAGCAGTACTTC
NA	TRBD1	TRBV5-1	TRBJ2-2	CASSLGQGSTGELFF	TGCGCCAGCAGCTTGGGACAGGGAAGTACCGGGGAGCTGTTTTTT
NA	NA	TRBV10-3	TRBJ2-5	CAISESSGGETQYF	TGTGCCATCAGTGAGTCTAGCGGTGGAGAGACCCAGTACTTC
NA	TRBD2	TRBV2	TRBJ2-2	CASSDESSGANTGELFF	TGTGCCAGCAGTGATGAGTCTAGCGGGGCGAACACCGGGGAGCTGTTTTTT
once	NA	TRBV4-1	TRBJ2-7	CASSQRDGAYEQYF	TGCGCCAGCAGCCAAAGGGACGGAGCCTACGAGCAGTACTTC
NA	NA	TRBV9	TRBJ2-2	CASSVGPAGGGTGELFF	TGTGCCAGCAGCGTAGGCCCTGCCGGGGGAGGCACCGGGGAGCTGTTTTTT
NA	TRBD1	TRBV19	TRBJ1-5	CASRRDRGGDSNQPQHF	TGTGCCAGTAGGAGGGACAGGGGAGGTGATAGCAATCAGCCCCAGCATTTT
NA	TRBD1	TRBV25-1	TRBJ1-2	CASSERTGGYGYTF	TGTGCCAGCAGTGAAAGGACAGGTGGCTATGGCTACACCTTC
NA	NA	TRBV30	TRBJ2-1	CAWSGSGGGYNEQFF	TGTGCCTGGAGTGGTTCAGGGGGAGGCTACAATGAGCAGTTCTTC
NA	NA	TRBV19	TRBJ2-1	CASSLLGANNEQFF	TGTGCCAGTAGCCTTCTCGGGGCGAACAATGAGCAGTTCTTC
NA	TRBD2	TRBV7-9	TRBJ2-2	CASSLGTSGGHENTGELFF	TGTGCCAGCAGCTTAGGAACTAGCGGGGGACACGAGAACACCGGGGAGCTGTTTTTT
NA	NA	TRBV4-1	TRBJ1-1	CASSQRDGMPSEAFF	TGCGCCAGCAGCCAGCGGGACGGAATGCCGTCTGAAGCTTTCTTT
NA	NA	TRBV5-1	TRBJ1-2	CASSFDAGSNYGYTF	TGCGCCAGCAGCTTCGACGCAGGGTCTAACTATGGCTACACCTTC
NA	TRBD2	TRBV4-2	TRBJ2-1	CASSQDAGGDYNEQFF	TGTGCCAGCAGCCAAGATGCCGGGGGGGATTACAATGAGCAGTTCTTC
NA	NA	TRBV15	TRBJ2-5	CATSRVGGAWETQYF	TGTGCCACCAGCAGAGTTGGGGGGGCCTGGGAGACCCAGTACTTC
once	TRBD2	TRBV10-2	TRBJ2-5	CASSLAGFQYF	TGCGCCAGCAGTTTAGCGGGGTTCCAGTACTTC
NA	NA	TRBV7-2	TRBJ1-6	CASSLGRYSPLHF	TGTGCCAGCAGCTTAGGCCGATATTCACCCCTCCACTTT
NA	NA	TRBV2	TRBJ1-3	CASSEAGGPMSGNTIYF	TGTGCCAGCAGTGAAGCAGGCGGACCTATGTCTGGAAACACCATATATTTT
NA	TRBD1	TRBV11-2	TRBJ1-1	CASSPLRTGAMNTEAFF	TGTGCCAGCAGCCCACTCCGGACAGGCGCTATGAACACTGAAGCTTTCTTT
once	TRBD1	TRBV2	TRBJ2-7	CASNKDRDYEQYF	TGTGCCAGCAACAAGGACAGGGACTACGAGCAGTACTTC
NA	TRBD1	TRBV29-1	TRBJ2-7	CSVIWDSGGNEQYF	TGCAGCGTAATCTGGGACAGCGGTGGGAACGAGCAGTACTTC
NA	NA	TRBV28	TRBJ1-5	CASSLWTGDSNQPQHF	TGTGCCAGCAGTTTATGGACAGGCGATAGCAATCAGCCCCAGCATTTT
NA	NA	TRBV7-9	TRBJ1-5	CASSLTRNQPQHF	TGTGCCAGCAGCTTAACCAGGAATCAGCCCCAGCATTTT
NA	NA	TRBV9	TRBJ2-2	CASSVGPGDTGELFF	TGTGCCAGCAGCGTTGGGCCAGGGGACACCGGGGAGCTGTTTTTT
NA	TRBD1	TRBV7-2	TRBJ1-1	CASSLGDRRNTEAFF	TGTGCCAGCAGCTTAGGGGACAGGAGGAACACTGAAGCTTTCTTT
once	TRBD1	TRBV29-1	TRBJ1-1	CSVDRLMAGGTEAFF	TGCAGCGTTGATCGCTTAATGGCAGGGGGCACTGAAGCTTTCTTT
NA	NA	TRBV7-2	TRBJ2-3	CASSSQGFADTQYF	TGTGCCAGCAGCTCGCAGGGTTTTGCAGATACGCAGTATTTT
NA	NA	TRBV6-4	TRBJ2-3	CASSGGSEGDTQYF	TGTGCCAGCAGTGGGGGGAGTGAAGGGGATACGCAGTATTTT
NA	NA	TRBV28	TRBJ1-6	CASSLGSLGSSYNSPLHF	TGTGCCAGCAGTTTAGGAAGTCTGGGGAGCTCCTATAATTCACCCCTCCACTTT
NA	NA	TRBV27	TRBJ1-6	CASSLWFVGSTPQSPLHF	TGTGCCAGCAGTTTATGGTTCGTGGGGTCTACCCCCCAATCACCCCTCCACTTT
few	NA	TRBV6-1	TRBJ2-5	CASSELPGAQETQYF	TGTGCCAGCAGTGAACTCCCAGGCGCCCAAGAGACCCAGTACTTC
once	NA	TRBV20-1	TRBJ2-7	CSARSYEQYF	TGCAGTGCTAGGAGCTACGAGCAGTACTTC
NA	TRBD2	TRBV6-5	TRBJ2-3	CASSSPGLAGHRYF	TGTGCCAGCAGTTCCCCGGGACTAGCGGGGCACCGGTATTTT
NA	NA	TRBV19	TRBJ1-5	CASSPGQGHGNQPQHF	TGTGCCAGTAGCCCGGGTCAGGGACACGGCAATCAGCCCCAGCATTTT
NA	TRBD1	TRBV29-1	TRBJ2-7	CSVEVRQGYEQYF	TGCAGCGTTGAAGTCCGACAGGGCTACGAGCAGTACTTC
few	NA	TRBV5-8	TRBJ2-3	CASSVLVGTDTQYF	TGTGCCAGCAGCGTACTTGTAGGGACAGATACGCAGTATTTT
NA	NA	TRBV5-1	TRBJ2-7	CASSLESAGSYEQYF	TGCGCCAGCAGCTTGGAATCTGCAGGATCCTACGAGCAGTACTTC
NA	TRBD1	TRBV5-6	TRBJ2-7	CASSFGTGILYEQYF	TGTGCCAGCAGCTTTGGGACAGGTATTCTCTACGAGCAGTACTTC
NA	NA	TRBV28	TRBJ2-7	CASSLPSGTTGEQYF	TGTGCCAGCAGTTTGCCATCCGGGACAACAGGGGAGCAGTACTTC
NA	TRBD1	TRBV19	TRBJ2-2	CASSINDRAHGELFF	TGTGCCAGTAGTATAAACGACAGGGCCCACGGGGAGCTGTTTTTT
NA	NA	TRBV7-8	TRBJ2-1	CASSRRFGEYNEQFF	TGTGCCAGCAGCCGCCGATTTGGGGAGTACAATGAGCAGTTCTTC
NA	TRBD1	TRBV27	TRBJ1-6	CASRDREYSPLHF	TGTGCCAGCAGAGACAGGGAGTATTCACCCCTCCACTTT
NA	NA	TRBV7-9	TRBJ1-6	CASSSTSGPYNSPLHF	TGTGCCAGCAGCTCTACCTCCGGGCCCTATAATTCACCCCTCCACTTT